The clone carrying this T cell receptor beta chain has a handful of counts. The antigen is unknown. These data originate in a study of T cells in Graves' hyperthyroidism and ophthalmopathy. Overall study findings and caveats: Researchers found most expanded thyroid clonotypes above 0.001 in blood as well. Model-based prediction identified ophthalmopathy a median 6.5 months prior to its onset.

Looked up from germline, CDR1 is DFQATT and CDR2 is SNEGSKA (reference sequence). V lost 5 bases, J lost 1 base, and 8 bases stayed unmatched. This CDR3 contains 16 residues. Together with thyroid ultrasound, orbital computed tomography, serum thyroxine and TRAb, clinical symptoms were used for diagnoses. RNA transcripts provided the source from which TCR beta CDR3 regions were amplified. Initially, a first-round RT-PCR of the TCR CDR3 employed the HTBI primer set. TCRdb used MiXCR to reprocess the multiplex PCR reads, holding one entry per CDR3 protein. Of 500,000 to 800,000 distinct CDR3 sequences detected, nearly 45% appear once; the ten largest clones hold 6.5% to 9%.

The chain carries TRBV20-1 and TRBJ1-1, with 12 bases that match TRBD1. The specimen was peripheral blood or thyroid tissue (not recorded which). The TCR originated in an adult man with Graves' disease, either hyperthyroidism or ophthalmopathy (not recorded which). The CDR3 DNA is TGCAGTGCTCCCGGGACAGGGGGCCGTGCGAACACTGAAGCTTTCTTT. Its translation: CSAPGTGGRANTEAFF.